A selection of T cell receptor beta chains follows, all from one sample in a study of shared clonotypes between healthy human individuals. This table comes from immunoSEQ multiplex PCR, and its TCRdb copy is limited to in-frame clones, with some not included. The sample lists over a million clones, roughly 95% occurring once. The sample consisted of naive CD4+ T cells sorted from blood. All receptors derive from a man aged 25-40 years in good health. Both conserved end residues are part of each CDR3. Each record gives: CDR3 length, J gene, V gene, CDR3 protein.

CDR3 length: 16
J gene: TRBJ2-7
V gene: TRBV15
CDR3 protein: CATSRDLAGASSEQYF

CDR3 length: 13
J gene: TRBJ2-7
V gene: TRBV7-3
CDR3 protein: CASSLFENYEQYF

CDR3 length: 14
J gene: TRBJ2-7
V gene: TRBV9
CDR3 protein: CASSPTGQAYEQYF

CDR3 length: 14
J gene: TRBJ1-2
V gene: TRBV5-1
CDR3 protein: CASSSGTGYYGYTF

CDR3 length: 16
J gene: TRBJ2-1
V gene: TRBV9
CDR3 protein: CASSPYSGTSGNEQFF

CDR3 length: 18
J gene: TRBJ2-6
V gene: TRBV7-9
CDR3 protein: CASSSRQGLRSGANVLTF

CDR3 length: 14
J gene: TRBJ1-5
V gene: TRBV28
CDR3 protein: CASSFFEGTQPQHF

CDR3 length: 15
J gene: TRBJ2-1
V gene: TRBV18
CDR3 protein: CASSGLAGGPNEQFF

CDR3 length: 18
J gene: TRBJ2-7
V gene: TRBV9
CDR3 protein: CASSPTPSSGIFYYEQYF

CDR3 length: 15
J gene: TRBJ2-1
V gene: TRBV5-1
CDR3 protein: CASSLEAGTYNEQFF

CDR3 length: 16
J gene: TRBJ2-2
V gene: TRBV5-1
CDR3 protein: CASGRDRGPSTGELFF

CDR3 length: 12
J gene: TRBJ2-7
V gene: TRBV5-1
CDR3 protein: CASSETTYEQYF

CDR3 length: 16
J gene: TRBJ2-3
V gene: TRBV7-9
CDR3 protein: CASSFGTSGRIDTQYF

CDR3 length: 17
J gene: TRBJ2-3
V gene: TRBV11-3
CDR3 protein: CASSSRLAGVGTDTQYF

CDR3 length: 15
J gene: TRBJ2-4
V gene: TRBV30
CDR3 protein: CAWTGGPRRINIQYF

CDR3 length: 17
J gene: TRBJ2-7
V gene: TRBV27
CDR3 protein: CASSLHSISLAGVEQYF

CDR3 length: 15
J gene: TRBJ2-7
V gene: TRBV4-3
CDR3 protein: CASSQVGGQGREQYF

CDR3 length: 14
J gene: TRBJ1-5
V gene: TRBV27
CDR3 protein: CASSFRGSPQPQHF

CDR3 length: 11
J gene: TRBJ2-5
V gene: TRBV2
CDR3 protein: CASSRAETQYF

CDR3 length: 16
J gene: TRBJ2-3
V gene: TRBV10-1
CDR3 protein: CASSALQGRSTDTQYF

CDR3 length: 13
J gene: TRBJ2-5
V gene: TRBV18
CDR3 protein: CASSPSPGETQYF

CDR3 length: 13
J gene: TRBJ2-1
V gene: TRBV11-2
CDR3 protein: CASSLALYNEQFF

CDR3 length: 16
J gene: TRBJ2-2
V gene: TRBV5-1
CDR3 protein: CASSLNGQGNTGELFF

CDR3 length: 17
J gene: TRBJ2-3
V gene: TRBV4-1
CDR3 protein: CASSLWGMAGRTDTQYF

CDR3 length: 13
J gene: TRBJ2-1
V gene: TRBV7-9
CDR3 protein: CASFRFMGNEQFF

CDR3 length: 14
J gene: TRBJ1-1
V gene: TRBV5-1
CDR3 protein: CASSLSGGGTEAFF